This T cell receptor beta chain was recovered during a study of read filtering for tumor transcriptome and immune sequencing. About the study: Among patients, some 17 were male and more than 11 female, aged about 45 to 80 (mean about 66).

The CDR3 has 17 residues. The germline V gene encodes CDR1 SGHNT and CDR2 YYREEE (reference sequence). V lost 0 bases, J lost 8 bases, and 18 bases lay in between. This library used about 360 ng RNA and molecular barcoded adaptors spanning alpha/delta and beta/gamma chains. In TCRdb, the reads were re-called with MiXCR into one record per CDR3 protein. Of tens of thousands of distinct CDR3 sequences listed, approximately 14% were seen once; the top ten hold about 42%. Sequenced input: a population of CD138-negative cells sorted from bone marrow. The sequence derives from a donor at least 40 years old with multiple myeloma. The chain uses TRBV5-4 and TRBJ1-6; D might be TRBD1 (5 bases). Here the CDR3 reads CASSLGPRAGGDSPLHF. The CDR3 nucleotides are TGTGCCAGCAGCTTGGGCCCCCGGGCGGGGGGTGATTCACCCCTCCACTTT.